A selection of T cell receptor beta chains follows, all from one sample in a study of molecular identifiers for immune sequencing clone quantification. A single record per CDR3 protein comes from TCRdb applying MiXCR to the PCR reads. The repertoire includes more than 35,000 distinct CDR3 sequences, about 20% of them detected once, and less than 1.2% sits in the top ten. Sequencing input: naive CD8+ T cells from blood, with Jurkat cell RNA spiked in. The receptors stem from a human donor in good health. Some libraries in this study had Jurkat cell RNA spiked in. Each CDR3 is given with its conserved first and last residue. Fields, in order: V gene, clone size, D gene, J gene, CDR3 DNA, CDR3 protein. D genes are given only for firm matches. Clone size is given for some rows only: seen once, a few or many times, or a class if the clone is expanded.

v_gene: TRBV5-4
abundance: many
d_gene: -
j_gene: TRBJ1-1
CDR3nt: TGTGCCAGCAGTCGAGGGGGAAACACTGAAGCTTTCTTT
CDR3aa: CASSRGGNTEAFF

v_gene: TRBV12-3/TRBV12-4
abundance: many
d_gene: TRBD1
j_gene: TRBJ2-6
CDR3nt: TGTGCCAGCAACCCCGGGACAGGGACGGCACTTGGGGCCAACGTCCTGACTTTC
CDR3aa: CASNPGTGTALGANVLTF

v_gene: TRBV2
abundance: many
d_gene: TRBD2
j_gene: TRBJ2-5
CDR3nt: TGTGCCAGCAGCGATCCAACAGGGACTAGCGGGGAAGAGACCCAGTACTTC
CDR3aa: CASSDPTGTSGEETQYF

v_gene: TRBV14
abundance: many
d_gene: -
j_gene: TRBJ2-1
CDR3nt: TGTGCCAGCAGCCCCACGCGAAGCGCCTACAATGAGCAGTTCTTC
CDR3aa: CASSPTRSAYNEQFF

v_gene: TRBV6-2/TRBV6-3
abundance: many
d_gene: -
j_gene: TRBJ1-1
CDR3nt: TGTGCCAGCAGTTATGAGAACACTGAAGCTTTCTTT
CDR3aa: CASSYENTEAFF

v_gene: TRBV20-1
abundance: many
d_gene: -
j_gene: TRBJ2-4
CDR3nt: TGCAGTGGCAGAACACCAGCCAAAAACATTCAGTACTTC
CDR3aa: CSGRTPAKNIQYF

v_gene: TRBV5-6
abundance: many
d_gene: -
j_gene: TRBJ2-3
CDR3nt: TGTGCCAGCAGCTTTGGGGGAGGCACAGATACGCAGTATTTT
CDR3aa: CASSFGGGTDTQYF

v_gene: TRBV5-1
abundance: many
d_gene: -
j_gene: TRBJ1-1
CDR3nt: TGCGCCAGCAAGCGAGTGATGGCCACTGAAGCTTTCTTT
CDR3aa: CASKRVMATEAFF

v_gene: TRBV27
abundance: many
d_gene: -
j_gene: TRBJ2-7
CDR3nt: TGTGCCAGCAGTTTATCAACAGGGTCCGAGCAGTACTTC
CDR3aa: CASSLSTGSEQYF

v_gene: TRBV6-2/TRBV6-3
abundance: many
d_gene: -
j_gene: TRBJ1-5
CDR3nt: TGTGCCAGCAGTTACGACCAGACCAGCAATCAGCCCCAGCATTTT
CDR3aa: CASSYDQTSNQPQHF

v_gene: TRBV29-1
abundance: many
d_gene: -
j_gene: TRBJ2-4
CDR3nt: TGCAGCGTTGAAGACTCCGACGGAAACATTCAGTACTTC
CDR3aa: CSVEDSDGNIQYF

v_gene: TRBV5-1
abundance: many
d_gene: -
j_gene: TRBJ2-2
CDR3nt: TGCGCCAGCAGCTTGGAAAACAGGGACGATAGCACCGGGGAGCTGTTTTTT
CDR3aa: CASSLENRDDSTGELFF

v_gene: TRBV12-3/TRBV12-4
abundance: few
d_gene: -
j_gene: TRBJ2-3
CDR3nt: TGTGCCAGCAGTTCTGGGAATACGCAGTATTTT
CDR3aa: CASSSGNTQYF

v_gene: TRBV19
abundance: many
d_gene: -
j_gene: TRBJ2-6
CDR3nt: TGTGCCAGTAGTATGGCCTCTGGGGCCAACGTCCTGACTTTC
CDR3aa: CASSMASGANVLTF

v_gene: TRBV18
abundance: many
d_gene: TRBD2
j_gene: TRBJ2-3
CDR3nt: TGTGCCAGCTCACCGCGGGAGGCAGGCGTCGTCACAGATACGCAGTATTTT
CDR3aa: CASSPREAGVVTDTQYF

v_gene: TRBV6-2/TRBV6-3
abundance: many
d_gene: -
j_gene: TRBJ1-1
CDR3nt: TGTGCCAGCAGTTCCCGAGTTTTGGACGGGAACACTGAAGCTTTCTTT
CDR3aa: CASSSRVLDGNTEAFF

v_gene: TRBV6-2/TRBV6-3
abundance: few
d_gene: TRBD1
j_gene: TRBJ2-7
CDR3nt: TGTGCCAGCAGTGATACCGGGACAGGACCCTACGAGCAGTACTTC
CDR3aa: CASSDTGTGPYEQYF

v_gene: TRBV7-9
abundance: -
d_gene: -
j_gene: TRBJ2-3
CDR3nt: TGTGCCAGCAGCGACTCCGCGACCCGGGATACGCAGTATTTT
CDR3aa: CASSDSATRDTQYF

v_gene: TRBV2
abundance: -
d_gene: -
j_gene: TRBJ2-6
CDR3nt: TGTGCCAGCAGTGAAGCATGGGGGCTTGGGGCCAACGTCCTGACTTTC
CDR3aa: CASSEAWGLGANVLTF

v_gene: TRBV12-5
abundance: many
d_gene: -
j_gene: TRBJ1-2
CDR3nt: TGTGCTAGTGGTCCGACCGCCGGCCGGCAATCCTATGGCTACACCTTC
CDR3aa: CASGPTAGRQSYGYTF

v_gene: TRBV4-1
abundance: many
d_gene: TRBD1
j_gene: TRBJ1-5
CDR3nt: TGCGCCAGCAGCTGGACAGGTGATAGCAATCAGCCCCAGCATTTT
CDR3aa: CASSWTGDSNQPQHF

v_gene: TRBV27
abundance: -
d_gene: -
j_gene: TRBJ2-2
CDR3nt: TGTGCCAGCAGTTCAGGAGGGGCCGGGGAGCTGTTTTTT
CDR3aa: CASSSGGAGELFF

v_gene: TRBV19
abundance: -
d_gene: -
j_gene: TRBJ1-1
CDR3nt: TGTGCCAGTAGTATCGCCATCACCTCGAACACTGAAGCTTTCTTT
CDR3aa: CASSIAITSNTEAFF

v_gene: TRBV19
abundance: -
d_gene: -
j_gene: TRBJ1-5
CDR3nt: TGTGCCAGTAGTATGGGTACACCTAATCAGCCCCAGCATTTT
CDR3aa: CASSMGTPNQPQHF

v_gene: TRBV27
abundance: -
d_gene: -
j_gene: TRBJ2-5
CDR3nt: TGTGCCAGCAGCCCAGCGGGCGGAGGGGGCCTCCAAGAGACCCAGTACTTC
CDR3aa: CASSPAGGGGLQETQYF

v_gene: TRBV7-9
abundance: few
d_gene: TRBD1
j_gene: TRBJ1-1
CDR3nt: TGTGCCAGCAGCTTAGGGACAGGGGGCAACACTGAAGCTTTCTTT
CDR3aa: CASSLGTGGNTEAFF

v_gene: TRBV6-5
abundance: many
d_gene: -
j_gene: TRBJ2-3
CDR3nt: TGTGCCAGCAGCAACCAAGGACTGGTCACAGATACGCAGTATTTT
CDR3aa: CASSNQGLVTDTQYF

v_gene: TRBV6-2/TRBV6-3
abundance: -
d_gene: TRBD1
j_gene: TRBJ2-3
CDR3nt: TGTGCCAGCAGTGACAGGGTCCTTTCCTTAGGGAAAAAAGATACGCAGTATTTT
CDR3aa: CASSDRVLSLGKKDTQYF

v_gene: TRBV30
abundance: many
d_gene: -
j_gene: TRBJ2-7
CDR3nt: TGTGCCTGGAGTGAGGACTCCTACGAGCAGTACTTC
CDR3aa: CAWSEDSYEQYF

v_gene: TRBV30
abundance: medium-sized
d_gene: -
j_gene: TRBJ1-5
CDR3nt: TGTGCCTGGAGTCCCCCTTCGGAGGGCGATCAGCCCCAGCATTTT
CDR3aa: CAWSPPSEGDQPQHF

v_gene: TRBV12-3/TRBV12-4
abundance: many
d_gene: TRBD1
j_gene: TRBJ2-1
CDR3nt: TGTGCCAGCAGTGACAGGGGGCTACTACAAGATGAGCAGTTCTTC
CDR3aa: CASSDRGLLQDEQFF

v_gene: TRBV29-1
abundance: -
d_gene: -
j_gene: TRBJ1-4
CDR3nt: TGCAGCGACGCCGAGATACTTAATGAAAAACTGTTTTTT
CDR3aa: CSDAEILNEKLFF

v_gene: TRBV5-4
abundance: many
d_gene: TRBD2
j_gene: TRBJ2-7
CDR3nt: TGTGCCAGCAGCACTGGACTAGCAGACCTGGAGCAGTACTTC
CDR3aa: CASSTGLADLEQYF

v_gene: TRBV28
abundance: -
d_gene: -
j_gene: TRBJ1-2
CDR3nt: TGTGCCAGCAGTTTAATTGGGGTGATCACAGCATATGGCTACACCTTC
CDR3aa: CASSLIGVITAYGYTF

v_gene: TRBV6-2/TRBV6-3
abundance: many
d_gene: -
j_gene: TRBJ2-3
CDR3nt: TGTGCCAGCAGAATAGGGCCAGGTAGCGTCACAGATACGCAGTATTTT
CDR3aa: CASRIGPGSVTDTQYF

v_gene: TRBV29-1
abundance: many
d_gene: -
j_gene: TRBJ2-7
CDR3nt: TGCAGCGTCGTGGGACCTACCACGGGGTACGAGCAGTACTTC
CDR3aa: CSVVGPTTGYEQYF

v_gene: TRBV20-1
abundance: -
d_gene: TRBD2
j_gene: TRBJ2-3
CDR3nt: TGCAGTGCCAGGCGACTAGCGGAACGACGGACGCAGTATTTT
CDR3aa: CSARRLAERRTQYF

v_gene: TRBV6-2/TRBV6-3
abundance: many
d_gene: -
j_gene: TRBJ1-1
CDR3nt: TGTGCCAGCATCGGGGGCTACACTGAAGCTTTCTTT
CDR3aa: CASIGGYTEAFF

v_gene: TRBV7-2
abundance: medium-sized
d_gene: -
j_gene: TRBJ2-3
CDR3nt: TGTGCCAGCAGCTTGGGAATCAGGGGAGGCACAGATACGCAGTATTTT
CDR3aa: CASSLGIRGGTDTQYF

v_gene: TRBV19
abundance: -
d_gene: -
j_gene: TRBJ2-5
CDR3nt: TGTGCCAGTAGTCCCACAGCGGGCTTGACAAAAGAGACCCAGTACTTC
CDR3aa: CASSPTAGLTKETQYF

v_gene: TRBV29-1
abundance: many
d_gene: TRBD1
j_gene: TRBJ1-1
CDR3nt: TGCAGCGTCGGACAGGGGGCAGCTGAAGCTTTCTTT
CDR3aa: CSVGQGAAEAFF

v_gene: TRBV5-6
abundance: -
d_gene: -
j_gene: TRBJ2-7
CDR3nt: TGTGCCAGCAGCTTGGGAGGGACTGAATACGAGCAGTACTTC
CDR3aa: CASSLGGTEYEQYF

v_gene: TRBV19
abundance: many
d_gene: -
j_gene: TRBJ2-1
CDR3nt: TGTGCCAGTAGTATATCCCATGATCCCTCCTACAATGAGCAGTTCTTC
CDR3aa: CASSISHDPSYNEQFF

v_gene: TRBV4-1
abundance: few
d_gene: -
j_gene: TRBJ2-7
CDR3nt: TGCGCCAGCAGCTCCCGACTAGCCTACGAGCAGTACTTC
CDR3aa: CASSSRLAYEQYF

v_gene: TRBV29-1
abundance: -
d_gene: -
j_gene: TRBJ2-2
CDR3nt: TGCAGCGTTGAACTCGACAGTTCGAACACCGGGGAGCTGTTTTTT
CDR3aa: CSVELDSSNTGELFF

v_gene: TRBV5-6
abundance: -
d_gene: -
j_gene: TRBJ1-1
CDR3nt: TGTGCCAGCAGCTTGGCTCGGGCCCCTGGGTTACGACACTCTGAAGCTTTCTTT
CDR3aa: CASSLARAPGLRHSEAFF

v_gene: TRBV4-3
abundance: -
d_gene: -
j_gene: TRBJ1-2
CDR3nt: TGCGCCAGCAGCCAAGGAGGTACAGGGTATTTTGGCTACACCTTC
CDR3aa: CASSQGGTGYFGYTF

v_gene: TRBV6-2/TRBV6-3
abundance: many
d_gene: -
j_gene: TRBJ2-7
CDR3nt: TGTGCCAGCCGAGCCGGACGTACTTCCGAGCAGTACTTC
CDR3aa: CASRAGRTSEQYF

v_gene: TRBV19
abundance: -
d_gene: -
j_gene: TRBJ1-5
CDR3nt: TGTGCCAGTAGTATCGGGACAAGGAGCAATCAGCCCCAGCATTTT
CDR3aa: CASSIGTRSNQPQHF

v_gene: TRBV18
abundance: few
d_gene: -
j_gene: TRBJ2-3
CDR3nt: TGTGCCAGCTCACCACAGGTTGTTGAGGGTCCCACAGATACGCAGTATTTT
CDR3aa: CASSPQVVEGPTDTQYF

v_gene: TRBV7-2
abundance: few
d_gene: -
j_gene: TRBJ2-7
CDR3nt: TGTGCCAGCAGCTTAGCCGGCGGGACAGCTTCCTACGAGCAGTACTTC
CDR3aa: CASSLAGGTASYEQYF

v_gene: TRBV5-4
abundance: many
d_gene: -
j_gene: TRBJ2-7
CDR3nt: TGTGCCAGCAGCCCATGGGGTTCGGCGTACGAGCAGTACTTC
CDR3aa: CASSPWGSAYEQYF

v_gene: TRBV11-2
abundance: many
d_gene: -
j_gene: TRBJ2-1
CDR3nt: TGTGCCAGCAGCTGGGGGTATGAGCAGTTCTTC
CDR3aa: CASSWGYEQFF

v_gene: TRBV4-1
abundance: many
d_gene: TRBD2
j_gene: TRBJ2-1
CDR3nt: TGCGCCAGCAGCCCCGGGACTAGCGGGGGGCGGGGCAATGAGCAGTTCTTC
CDR3aa: CASSPGTSGGRGNEQFF

v_gene: TRBV7-9
abundance: -
d_gene: TRBD1
j_gene: TRBJ2-7
CDR3nt: TGTGCCAGCAGTTCGACCGGGACAGGGGACTACGAGCAGTACTTC
CDR3aa: CASSSTGTGDYEQYF

v_gene: TRBV19
abundance: few
d_gene: TRBD2
j_gene: TRBJ2-7
CDR3nt: TGTGCCAGTAGTCTAGCACTAGCGGGGTACGAGCAGTACTTC
CDR3aa: CASSLALAGYEQYF

v_gene: TRBV7-6
abundance: -
d_gene: -
j_gene: TRBJ2-1
CDR3nt: TGTGCCAGCAGCTTAGTTGGGTTCTACAATGAGCAGTTCTTC
CDR3aa: CASSLVGFYNEQFF

v_gene: TRBV27
abundance: once
d_gene: TRBD2
j_gene: TRBJ2-1
CDR3nt: TGTGCCAGCAGTTTGACGGGAGGGGAATACAATGAGCAGTTCTTC
CDR3aa: CASSLTGGEYNEQFF

v_gene: TRBV12-3/TRBV12-4
abundance: -
d_gene: -
j_gene: TRBJ1-2
CDR3nt: TGTGCCAGCAGTCCGAGGGCCAACTATGGCTACACCTTC
CDR3aa: CASSPRANYGYTF

v_gene: TRBV4-1
abundance: -
d_gene: -
j_gene: TRBJ2-1
CDR3nt: TGCGCCAGCAGCCAAGAGGGATTAGCCTCCTACAATGAGCAGTTCTTC
CDR3aa: CASSQEGLASYNEQFF